This TCR beta chain emerged from a study of cytotoxic CD8 clonotypes in ibrutinib-treated CLL. Study-level information: Response material was collected after a median approximately 12 months of treatment, range 6 to 36. General study results and limits: Pretreatment clonality was elevated relative to age-matched healthy donors and paralleled circulating CD8+ T-cell counts.

The CDR3 totals 13 residues. V gave up 3 bases and J gave up 5 bases, with 10 bases separating them. In germline, CDR1 is SNHLY, CDR2 FYNNEI. About this clone: What it binds is not known.

Libraries were prepared by immunoSEQ multiplex PCR; TCRdb keeps only in-frame clonotypes and omits some of them. Here the sample spans more than 300,000 clones, approximately 80% being singletons. PBMCs were cryopreserved, and roughly 1.9 micrograms of genomic DNA from them went into TCR beta libraries. The starting material was PBMCs, obtained before ibrutinib treatment. The receptor comes from a human donor with chronic lymphocytic leukemia. This sequence joins TRBV2 and TRBJ1-1; D remains ambiguous. The CDR3 coding sequence is TGTGCCAGCAGTGATAGGGTAGGGACTGAAGCTTTCTTT. Residues: CASSDRVGTEAFF. The complete variable domain, with remaining parts taken from reference TRBV2 and TRBJ1-1, reads EPEVTQTPSHQVTQMGQEVILRCVPISNHLYFYWYRQILGQKVEFLVSFYNNEISEKSEIFDDQFSVERPDGSNFTLKIRSTKLEDSAMYFCASSDRVGTEAFFGQGTRLTVV.